These T cell receptor beta chains were read from a single sample in a study of cytomegalovirus exposure and HLA in healthy donors. The protocol was immunoSEQ multiplex PCR, while the TCRdb copy is restricted to in-frame clones and leaves out a portion. Seen here are under 75,000 clones, 85% to 95% observed once, and the top ten hold 7%. The specimen was PBMCs. These receptors were taken from a woman aged 18-35 years in good health and CMV-seropositive. Each CDR3 is given with its conserved first and last residue. A D gene is named only where the DNA matches it firmly. Size is omitted from some rows. Given values are once, few, many or a class for expanded clones.

clone size,D gene,J gene,V gene,CDR3 protein,CDR3 DNA
NA,NA,TRBJ1-5,TRBV5-5,CASSLSAGGRNQPQHF,TGTGCCAGCAGCCTCTCCGCTGGGGGCAGGAATCAGCCCCAGCATTTT
NA,TRBD1,TRBJ1-1,TRBV18,CASSPGGTDTEAFF,TGTGCCAGCTCACCAGGGGGGACAGACACTGAAGCTTTCTTT
NA,NA,TRBJ2-7,TRBV19,CASSITPQTYEQYF,TGTGCCAGTAGTATAACCCCACAGACCTACGAGCAGTACTTC
once,TRBD2,TRBJ2-3,TRBV29-1,CSVYEWRGAVDTQYF,TGCAGCGTCTATGAGTGGCGGGGGGCTGTCGATACGCAGTATTTT
NA,TRBD2,TRBJ2-1,TRBV9,CASSVSGGGTTYNEQFF,TGTGCCAGCAGCGTATCTGGCGGGGGGACAACCTACAATGAGCAGTTCTTC
NA,TRBD1,TRBJ1-5,TRBV28,CASTTAGTGDGPQHF,TGTGCCAGCACGACCGCCGGGACAGGGGATGGGCCCCAGCATTTT
NA,NA,TRBJ2-2,TRBV9,CASSVLNFWGDTGELFF,TGTGCCAGCAGCGTCTTAAACTTCTGGGGGGACACCGGGGAGCTGTTTTTT
NA,TRBD2,TRBJ2-3,TRBV5-1,CASTLTSGGTDTQYF,TGCGCCAGCACTCTTACTAGCGGAGGCACAGATACGCAGTATTTT
once,NA,TRBJ2-7,TRBV7-9,CASSLVRSTHYEQYF,TGTGCCAGCAGCTTAGTTAGATCAACTCACTACGAGCAGTACTTC
NA,NA,TRBJ2-1,TRBV7-9,CASSPTDNNEQFF,TGTGCCAGCAGCCCGACAGATAACAATGAGCAGTTCTTC
NA,NA,TRBJ1-2,TRBV5-6,CASARVAGRGPGGYTF,TGTGCCAGCGCCCGGGTAGCGGGACGGGGGCCGGGAGGCTACACCTTC
NA,NA,TRBJ2-2,TRBV9,CASSPSTSRGGELFF,TGTGCCAGCAGCCCCTCCACTAGCCGGGGCGGGGAGCTGTTTTTT
NA,TRBD2,TRBJ2-1,TRBV5-1,CASSSRLAGGGNEQFF,TGCGCCAGCAGCTCTCGACTAGCGGGAGGGGGTAATGAGCAGTTCTTC
NA,TRBD2,TRBJ2-2,TRBV2,CASRLPSGRANTGELFF,TGTGCCAGCAGGTTACCTAGCGGGAGGGCCAACACCGGGGAGCTGTTTTTT
NA,NA,TRBJ1-1,TRBV2,CASRGPGGRAFF,TGTGCCAGCAGGGGCCCGGGGGGGCGAGCTTTCTTT
NA,NA,TRBJ2-5,TRBV20-1,CSASHTKTQYF,TGCAGTGCTAGCCACACGAAGACCCAGTACTTC
NA,NA,TRBJ1-1,TRBV19,CASSTADTMNTEAFF,TGTGCCAGTAGTACCGCGGACACGATGAACACTGAAGCTTTCTTT
NA,NA,TRBJ2-1,TRBV11-2,CASSLVLANEQFF,TGTGCCAGCAGCTTAGTCTTGGCAAACGAGCAGTTCTTC
NA,NA,TRBJ2-5,TRBV7-9,CASSREETQYF,TGTGCCAGCAGTCGGGAAGAGACCCAGTACTTC
NA,TRBD2,TRBJ2-7,TRBV7-2,CASRFDSGGAYEQYF,TGTGCCAGCAGATTCGATAGCGGGGGGGCGTACGAGCAGTACTTC
NA,NA,TRBJ2-7,TRBV19,CASSKTTAYEQYF,TGTGCCAGTAGTAAAACGACAGCCTACGAGCAGTACTTC
NA,NA,TRBJ2-6,TRBV7-9,CASSLLEGAGANVLTF,TGTGCCAGCAGCTTACTCGAAGGGGCTGGGGCCAACGTCCTGACTTTC
NA,TRBD2,TRBJ2-5,TRBV2,CASSPSGGQQETQYF,TGTGCCAGCAGCCCTAGCGGGGGCCAACAAGAGACCCAGTACTTC
NA,TRBD2,TRBJ2-1,TRBV7-3,CASSRTRVHNEQFF,TGTGCCAGCAGCCGGACTAGGGTCCACAATGAGCAGTTCTTC
NA,TRBD2,TRBJ2-2,TRBV27,CASSLSVAGRRGTGELFF,TGTGCCAGCAGTTTATCGGTAGCGGGGAGGCGGGGGACCGGGGAGCTGTTTTTT
NA,NA,TRBJ2-2,TRBV5-1,CASSFRGPGELFF,TGCGCCAGCAGCTTTAGAGGGCCTGGGGAGCTGTTTTTT
NA,NA,TRBJ2-3,TRBV30,CAWSEDIPDTQYF,TGTGCCTGGAGCGAAGACATCCCAGATACGCAGTATTTT
NA,TRBD2,TRBJ2-7,TRBV10-1,CASSEGLAGAPYEQYF,TGCGCCAGCAGCGAGGGACTAGCGGGAGCCCCCTACGAGCAGTACTTC
NA,NA,TRBJ1-2,TRBV19,CAGAKGPGYGYTF,TGTGCCGGAGCGAAGGGGCCCGGCTATGGCTACACCTTC
NA,NA,TRBJ1-1,TRBV10-2,CASSDRDLTEAFF,TGCGCCAGCAGTGACAGGGATCTAACTGAAGCTTTCTTT
NA,NA,TRBJ2-7,TRBV11-2,CASSLHASRLEYF,TGTGCCAGCAGCTTACATGCTAGCAGGTTGGAGTACTTC
NA,NA,TRBJ1-1,TRBV10-3,CAMTKGQTEAFF,TGTGCCATGACAAAAGGACAGACTGAAGCTTTCTTT
NA,NA,TRBJ1-5,TRBV6-4,CASSTGVNSQPQHF,TGTGCCAGCAGTACAGGTGTAAATTCTCAGCCCCAGCATTTT
NA,NA,TRBJ1-2,TRBV6-5,CASSYGWDGSYGYTF,TGTGCCAGCAGTTATGGTTGGGACGGGAGCTATGGCTACACCTTC
NA,NA,TRBJ2-1,TRBV5-6,CASSLTRERNYNEQFF,TGTGCCAGCAGCCTGACGCGGGAACGAAACTACAATGAGCAGTTCTTC
NA,TRBD2,TRBJ2-1,TRBV7-3,CASSSPTGDYTHNNEQFF,TGTGCCAGCAGCTCCCCCACGGGGGACTATACTCATAACAATGAGCAGTTCTTC
NA,NA,TRBJ2-7,TRBV2,CASSLSGALGGQYF,TGTGCCAGCAGTCTCTCTGGGGCGCTGGGAGGGCAGTACTTC
NA,NA,TRBJ2-5,TRBV11-2,CASSLVSVETQYF,TGTGCCAGCAGCTTAGTGTCCGTAGAGACCCAGTACTTC
NA,TRBD1,TRBJ2-7,TRBV27,CASSFFRQGSDEQYF,TGTGCCAGCAGTTTTTTTAGACAGGGGTCGGACGAGCAGTACTTC
NA,TRBD2,TRBJ2-7,TRBV10-3,CAASLAGTSYEQYF,TGTGCCGCGAGTCTAGCGGGGACCTCCTACGAGCAGTACTTC
NA,TRBD1,TRBJ2-1,TRBV15,CATSRNSGTGIYEQFF,TGTGCCACCAGCAGAAACTCCGGGACAGGGATCTATGAGCAGTTCTTC
once,NA,TRBJ1-1,TRBV27,CASSFRGALGTEAFF,TGTGCCAGCAGTTTCCGGGGGGCTCTTGGCACTGAAGCTTTCTTT
NA,TRBD2,TRBJ2-7,TRBV11-2,CASSLGVAGYEQYF,TGTGCCAGCAGCTTAGGAGTAGCGGGATACGAGCAGTACTTC
NA,TRBD2,TRBJ2-1,TRBV10-1,CASSEREGAYNEQFF,TGCGCCAGCAGTGAACGGGAGGGGGCCTACAATGAGCAGTTCTTC
NA,NA,TRBJ2-7,TRBV18,CASSGGQGVYEQYF,TGTGCCAGCTCAGGGGGACAAGGAGTCTACGAGCAGTACTTC
NA,TRBD2,TRBJ2-3,TRBV9,CASSTILAGGPDTQYF,TGTGCCAGCAGCACGATACTAGCGGGAGGGCCGGATACGCAGTATTTT
NA,TRBD2,TRBJ2-3,TRBV2,CASSENPGLAGGRGTQYF,TGTGCCAGCAGTGAAAACCCGGGACTAGCGGGGGGACGTGGTACGCAGTATTTT
once,NA,TRBJ1-1,TRBV7-2,CASSLERRRGLQAFF,TGTGCCAGCAGCCTAGAGCGTAGGAGAGGCCTTCAAGCTTTCTTT
NA,NA,TRBJ1-1,TRBV5-4,CASSPDMNTEAFF,TGTGCCAGCAGCCCGGACATGAACACTGAAGCTTTCTTT
NA,NA,TRBJ2-7,TRBV4-3,CASSHGGPRGYVREQYF,TGCGCCAGCAGCCACGGAGGCCCCAGAGGGTATGTTAGGGAGCAGTACTTC
NA,NA,TRBJ1-2,TRBV5-1,CASSLALNYGYTF,TGCGCCAGCAGCTTGGCCCTAAACTATGGCTACACCTTC
NA,NA,TRBJ1-3,TRBV28,CASSLQRSGNTIYF,TGTGCCAGCAGTCTGCAGCGATCTGGAAACACCATATATTTT
NA,TRBD2,TRBJ2-5,TRBV5-1,CASSATSGSRETQYF,TGCGCCAGCAGCGCGACTAGCGGGAGTCGAGAGACCCAGTACTTC
NA,TRBD2,TRBJ2-3,TRBV4-2,CASSNRGLASTDTQYF,TGTGCCAGCAGCAACAGAGGACTAGCGAGCACAGATACGCAGTATTTT
NA,TRBD2,TRBJ2-7,TRBV2,CASSRTPLGLADYEQYF,TGTGCCAGCAGTCGTACACCCCTCGGACTAGCGGACTACGAGCAGTACTTC